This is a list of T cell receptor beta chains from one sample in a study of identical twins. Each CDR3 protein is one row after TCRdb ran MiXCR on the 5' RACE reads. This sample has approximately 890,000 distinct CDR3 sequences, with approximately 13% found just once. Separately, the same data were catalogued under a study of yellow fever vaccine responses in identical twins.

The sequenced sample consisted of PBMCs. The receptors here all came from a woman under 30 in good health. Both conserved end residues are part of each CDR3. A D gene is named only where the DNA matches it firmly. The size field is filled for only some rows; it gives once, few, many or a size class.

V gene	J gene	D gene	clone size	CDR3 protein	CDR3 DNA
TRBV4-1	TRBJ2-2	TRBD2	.	CASSQGLAGAGELFF	TGCGCCAGCAGCCAAGGCCTAGCGGGAGCCGGGGAGCTGTTTTTT
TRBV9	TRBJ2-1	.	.	CASSVRDPGTDNEQFF	TGTGCCAGCAGCGTACGCGATCCGGGAACCGACAATGAGCAGTTCTTC
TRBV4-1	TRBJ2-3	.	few	CASSRTASTDTQYF	TGCGCCAGCAGTCGGACGGCTAGCACAGATACGCAGTATTTT
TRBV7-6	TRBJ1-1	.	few	CASTRGTSNTEAFF	TGTGCCAGCACCAGAGGGACATCGAACACTGAAGCTTTCTTT
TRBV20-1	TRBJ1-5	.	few	CSAPLGGNQPQHF	TGCAGTGCTCCCCTTGGGGGCAATCAGCCCCAGCATTTT
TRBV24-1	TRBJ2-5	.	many	CATSDRETAPQETQYF	TGTGCCACCAGTGATCGAGAAACAGCGCCCCAAGAGACCCAGTACTTC
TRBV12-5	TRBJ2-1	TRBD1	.	CASGKGTGRYNEQFF	TGTGCTAGTGGTAAGGGGACAGGGAGATACAATGAGCAGTTCTTC
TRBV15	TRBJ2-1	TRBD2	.	CATSRDRGGENEQFF	TGTGCCACCAGCAGAGACCGTGGGGGGGAGAATGAGCAGTTCTTC
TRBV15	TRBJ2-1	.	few	CATSRDLRVEVSVEQFF	TGTGCCACCAGCAGAGATCTCAGGGTTGAAGTCTCGGTTGAGCAGTTCTTC
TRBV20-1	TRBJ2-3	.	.	CSASGGGITDTQYF	TGCAGTGCTAGTGGTGGGGGGATCACAGATACGCAGTATTTT
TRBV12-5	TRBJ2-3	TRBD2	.	CASGPNVAGSTDTQYF	TGTGCTAGTGGTCCGAACGTAGCGGGAAGCACAGATACGCAGTATTTT
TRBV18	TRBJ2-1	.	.	CASSPSLAYDEQFF	TGTGCCAGCTCACCAAGTCTAGCTTACGATGAGCAGTTCTTC
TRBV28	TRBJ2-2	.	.	CASSFGGLLNTGELFF	TGTGCCAGCAGCTTCGGAGGACTCCTGAACACCGGGGAGCTGTTTTTT
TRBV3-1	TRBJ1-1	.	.	CASSQLRQNTEAFF	TGTGCCAGCAGCCAACTCCGACAGAACACTGAAGCTTTCTTT
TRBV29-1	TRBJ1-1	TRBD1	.	CSVYTQGDTEAFF	TGCAGCGTTTACACACAGGGGGACACTGAAGCTTTCTTT
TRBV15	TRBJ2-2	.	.	CATSRAGPGTGELFF	TGTGCCACCAGCAGAGCAGGACCAGGCACCGGGGAGCTGTTTTTT
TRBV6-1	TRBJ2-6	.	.	CASTGALTSGANVLTF	TGTGCCAGCACGGGGGCCTTAACCTCTGGGGCCAACGTCCTGACTTTC
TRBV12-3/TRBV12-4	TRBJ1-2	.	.	CASSSDSIYGYTF	TGTGCCAGCAGCTCGGACAGCATTTATGGCTACACCTTC
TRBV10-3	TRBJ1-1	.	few	CAISGGAEAFF	TGTGCCATCAGTGGGGGGGCTGAAGCTTTCTTT
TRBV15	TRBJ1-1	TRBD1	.	CATSRAGQGSEAFF	TGTGCCACCAGCAGAGCGGGACAGGGGTCAGAAGCTTTCTTT
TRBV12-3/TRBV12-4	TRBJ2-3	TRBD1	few	CASSSRQGARTDTQYF	TGTGCCAGCAGTTCAAGACAGGGGGCGCGCACAGATACGCAGTATTTT
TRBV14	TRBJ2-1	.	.	CASSQPPGNEQFF	TGTGCCAGCAGCCAACCGCCGGGCAATGAGCAGTTCTTC
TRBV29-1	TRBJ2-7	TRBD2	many	CSVEDWGLAGGNSYEQYF	TGCAGCGTTGAAGATTGGGGACTAGCGGGAGGCAACTCCTACGAGCAGTACTTC
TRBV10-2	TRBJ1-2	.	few	CASSESRENYGYTF	TGCGCCAGCAGTGAGTCAAGGGAAAACTATGGCTACACCTTC
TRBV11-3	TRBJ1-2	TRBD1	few	CASSWDREGYGYTF	TGTGCCAGCAGTTGGGACAGGGAGGGCTATGGCTACACCTTC
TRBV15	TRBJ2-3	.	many	CATSLAGGTTDTQYF	TGTGCCACCAGCCTCGCTGGAGGGACCACAGATACGCAGTATTTT
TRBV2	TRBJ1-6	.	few	CASSERNRDSPLHF	TGTGCCAGCAGTGAAAGGAACAGGGACTCACCCCTCCACTTT
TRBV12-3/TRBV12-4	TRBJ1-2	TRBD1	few	CASSSGQGRLYGYTF	TGTGCCAGCAGCTCCGGACAGGGCCGACTCTATGGCTACACCTTC
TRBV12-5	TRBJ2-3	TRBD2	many	CASAIAGTNTDTQYF	TGTGCTAGTGCCATAGCGGGCACTAATACAGATACGCAGTATTTT
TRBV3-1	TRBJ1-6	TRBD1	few	CASSYRDRGSPLHF	TGTGCCAGCAGCTACCGGGACAGGGGTTCACCCCTCCACTTT
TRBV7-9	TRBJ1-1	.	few	CASSSTREDGTNTEAFF	TGTGCCAGCAGCTCCACGCGGGAGGACGGAACGAACACTGAAGCTTTCTTT
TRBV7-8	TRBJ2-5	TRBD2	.	CASSGGLALSETQYF	TGTGCCAGCAGCGGGGGACTAGCTCTTTCGGAGACCCAGTACTTC
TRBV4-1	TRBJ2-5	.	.	CASSQLRGETQYF	TGCGCCAGCAGCCAACTAAGGGGAGAGACCCAGTACTTC
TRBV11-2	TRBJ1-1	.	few	CASSLLNLAGAFF	TGTGCCAGCAGCTTGTTGAACTTGGCGGGAGCTTTCTTT
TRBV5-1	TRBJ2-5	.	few	CASSEDRGEAGETRKTQYF	TGCGCCAGCAGCGAGGACAGGGGAGAAGCGGGAGAAACGCGAAAGACCCAGTACTTC
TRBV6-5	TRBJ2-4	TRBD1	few	CASSYTRTGRLNIQYF	TGTGCCAGCAGTTACACGAGGACAGGGCGGTTGAACATTCAGTACTTC
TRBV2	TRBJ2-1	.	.	CASSDNRTDHEQFF	TGTGCCAGTAGTGATAACCGGACAGATCATGAGCAGTTCTTC
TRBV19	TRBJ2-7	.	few	CASSIASNYEQYF	TGTGCCAGTAGTATTGCAAGCAACTACGAGCAGTACTTC
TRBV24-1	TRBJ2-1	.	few	CATSDPGPSSYNEQFF	TGTGCCACCAGTGATCCCGGTCCCAGCTCCTACAATGAGCAGTTCTTC
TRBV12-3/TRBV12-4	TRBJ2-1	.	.	CASSLLVPAEQFF	TGTGCCAGCAGTTTACTTGTTCCGGCTGAGCAGTTCTTC
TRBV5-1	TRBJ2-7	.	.	CASSFPGREQYF	TGCGCCAGCAGCTTTCCCGGTCGCGAGCAGTACTTC